This TCR beta chain is drawn from a study of blood T cell repertoires in COVID-19. Turning to the study itself: Collection of acute and convalescent COVID-19 samples took place in the United States, Italy and Spain.

The junction had 8 bases not matched to a gene; V was cut back by 5 bases and J by 7 bases. This CDR3 comprises 15 residues. Germline V gives CDR1 MDHEN, CDR2 SYDVKM. Sequencing used immunoSEQ multiplex PCR; TCRdb keeps in-frame clones, though not all of them. Among fewer than 300,000 clones, around 90% were seen once, and the ten largest hold 0.95% to 1.2%. This sequence was found in a young woman who had recovered from COVID-19. The V and J genes are TRBV28 and TRBJ2-3, with 11 nucleotides matching TRBD2. Material for sequencing was PBMCs or T cells enriched from blood (not recorded which). In DNA, the CDR3 is TGTGCCAGCAGTACACCGGGACTAGCGGCAAATACGCAGTATTTT. It specifies CASSTPGLAANTQYF.